Described below is a single TCR beta chain sequence and its context. The data stem from a study of T cells in Graves' hyperthyroidism and ophthalmopathy. CDR1 is SGDLS, CDR2 YYNGEE, per germline. The CDR3 contains 15 residues. Trimming stripped 0 bases from V and 0 bases from J, with 9 bases between. In making diagnoses, clinical symptoms, serum thyroxine and TRAb, thyroid ultrasound and orbital computed tomography were all used. Using RNA transcripts as the source, TCR beta CDR3 regions were amplified. The HTBI set primed first-round TCR CDR3 RT-PCR. MiXCR was run by TCRdb on the multiplex PCR reads, yielding one entry per CDR3 protein. The sample consists of some 460,000 distinct CDR3 sequences, 15% to 18% of them appearing once.

This TCR came from a woman between 18 and 29 years old with Graves' hyperthyroidism. The chain is built from TRBV9 and TRBJ1-1, with D uncertain. Sequencing input: blood. The CDR3 DNA follows: TGTGCCAGCAGCGTAGAACCTTCTATGAACACTGAAGCTTTCTTT. Translation gives CASSVEPSMNTEAFF.